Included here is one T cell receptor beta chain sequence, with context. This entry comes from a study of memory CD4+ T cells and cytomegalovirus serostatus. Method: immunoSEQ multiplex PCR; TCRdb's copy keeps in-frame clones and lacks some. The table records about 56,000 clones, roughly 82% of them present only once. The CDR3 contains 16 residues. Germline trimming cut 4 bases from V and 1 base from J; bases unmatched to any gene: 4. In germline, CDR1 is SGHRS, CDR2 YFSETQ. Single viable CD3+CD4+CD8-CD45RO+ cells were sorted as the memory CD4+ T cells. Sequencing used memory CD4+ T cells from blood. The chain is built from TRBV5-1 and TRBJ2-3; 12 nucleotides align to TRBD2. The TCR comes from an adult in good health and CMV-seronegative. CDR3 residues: CASSPTSGGRTDTQYF. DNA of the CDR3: TGCGCCAGCAGCCCCACTAGCGGGGGGCGCACAGATACGCAGTATTTT. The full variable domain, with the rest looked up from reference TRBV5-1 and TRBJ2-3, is KAGVTQTPRYLIKTRGQQVTLSCSPISGHRSVSWYQQTPGQGLQFLFEYFSETQRNKGNFPGRFSGRQFSNSRSEMNVSTLELGDSALYLCASSPTSGGRTDTQYFGPGTRLTVL.